One and the same sample provided the 27 T cell receptor beta chains below, sequenced in a study of beta chain features in type 1 diabetes. Expressed TCRB transcripts were sequenced because the entire RNA isolate underwent reverse transcription. Sequenced by immunoSEQ multiplex PCR; TCRdb stores in-frame clones only, minus some. The data show hundreds of thousands of clones, about 32% seen once. Sequencing used naive CD4+ T cells from blood. The origin of the receptors is a young man in good health.

V gene TRBV30 combines with J gene TRBJ2-3, with TRBD1 identical over 10 bases. Trimming cost V 1 base and J 8 bases; bases outside gene matches: 6. Germline assignment: CDR1 GTSNPN and CDR2 SVGIG (reference sequence). The CDR3 covers 14 residues. The chain's CDR3 is CAWSGQGAWGTQYF. The CDR3 region has the DNA TGTGCCTGGAGTGGACAGGGGGCGTGGGGTACGCAGTATTTT.

V gene TRBV27 combines with J gene TRBJ2-1; 12 bases are a match to TRBD2. This CDR3 contains 16 residues. Germline-derived CDR1 and CDR2 are MNHEY and SMNVEV (reference sequence). V was clipped by 5 bases and J by 8 bases; unmatched bases: 10. The CDR3 bases are TGTGCCAGCAGTACCCGACTAGCGGGAGCCAATGATGAGCAGTTCTTC. As protein: CASSTRLAGANDEQFF.

This clone was seen more than once but under ten times. The V and J genes are TRBV7-2 and TRBJ2-7; 12 bases agree with TRBD2. This CDR3 is 16 amino acids long. Germline V gene sequence: CDR1 SGHTA, CDR2 FQGNSA. V shed 3 bases and J 0 bases; nucleotides not matched to a gene: 3. CDR3 DNA sequence: TGTGCCAGCAGCTTGGGGACTAGCGGGTACTCCTACGAGCAGTACTTC. Protein: CASSLGTSGYSYEQYF. The full variable domain, completed using reference TRBV7-2 and TRBJ2-7, is GAGVSQSPSNKVTEKGKDVELRCDPISGHTALYWYRQSLGQGLEFLIYFQGNSAPDKSGLPSDRFSAERTGGSVSTLTIQRTQQEDSAVYLCASSLGTSGYSYEQYFGPGTRLTVT.

The chain joins TRBV4-3 to TRBJ2-7, with 12 bases fitting TRBD2. Germline lookup yields CDR1 LGHNA and CDR2 YSLEER. Germline trimming cut 5 bases from V and 2 bases from J; bases unmatched to any gene: 4. This CDR3 comprises 15 residues. CDR3: CASSSRLAGAYEQYF. CDR3 DNA: TGCGCCAGCAGCTCACGACTAGCGGGAGCCTACGAGCAGTACTTC.

The CDR3 spells CASSKTPTYEQYF. The CDR3 bases are TGTGCCAGCAGTAAGACACCAACCTACGAGCAGTACTTC. V usage is TRBV6-5 and J usage is TRBJ2-7; D ambiguous. V dropped 5 bases and J dropped 2 bases, with 10 bases sitting between them. Germline V lookup: CDR1 MNHEY, CDR2 SVGAGI. The CDR3 is made up of 13 amino acids.

This clone came up a few times. The gene calls are TRBV30 and TRBJ1-2; the D is unclear. CDR3 length: 12 amino acids. V gave up 3 bases and J gave up 1 base, with 6 bases separating them. Germline CDR1 reads GTSNPN; CDR2 reads SVGIG (reference sequence). In nucleotides, the CDR3 is TGTGCCTGGAGCAGGTTTAACTATGGCTACACCTTC. As protein: CAWSRFNYGYTF.

The chain couples TRBV9 to TRBJ2-1; TRBD2 aligns across 13 bases. Per the germline V gene, CDR1 is SGDLS and CDR2 is YYNGEE. This CDR3 spans 14 amino acids. Unmatched junction bases numbered 4, after V lost 6 bases and J lost 7 bases. Here the CDR3 DNA reads TGTGCCAGCAACCGACTAGCGGGAGGTAATGAGCAGTTCTTC. Translating it yields CASNRLAGGNEQFF.

The chain joins TRBV6-6 to TRBJ1-1, with a tentative D call TRBD1 (5 bases). This CDR3 is 13 amino acids long. Germline CDR1 is MNHNY and CDR2 is SVGAGI (reference sequence). Trimming cost V 2 bases and J 6 bases, with 10 bases left between them. This chain's CDR3 is CASSYAQGPEAFF. The CDR3 DNA is TGTGCCAGCAGTTACGCCCAGGGCCCTGAAGCTTTCTTT.

In its sample, this clone was seen a few times. This chain joins TRBV5-1 and TRBJ2-1, with D possibly matching TRBD2 (5 bases). Looked up from germline, CDR1 is SGHRS and CDR2 is YFSETQ. The CDR3 is made up of 14 amino acids. V was pared by 5 bases and J by 4 bases, with 13 bases between. CDR3 region: CASSSAGRYNEQFF. The DNA for the CDR3 is TGCGCCAGCAGTTCGGCGGGCCGATACAATGAGCAGTTCTTC.

The rearrangement links TRBV29-1 to TRBJ2-1, with D perhaps TRBD1 (6 bases). The length of the CDR3 is 13 residues. Trimming removed 3 bases at V and 4 bases at J, with 10 bases between. Germline loops: CDR1 SQVTM, CDR2 ANQGSEA. This CDR3 is CSVEWDTYNEQFF. The DNA for the CDR3 is TGCAGCGTTGAGTGGGACACTTACAATGAGCAGTTCTTC.

This clone showed up just a few times. The J gene is TRBJ2-5, the V gene TRBV9; D not resolved. The CDR3 runs to 11 residues. V shed 5 bases and J shed 1 base, with 3 bases lying between them. Germline CDR1 reads SGDLS; CDR2 reads YYNGEE. CDR3 residues: CASSFQETQYF. The CDR3 DNA is TGTGCCAGCAGTTTCCAAGAGACCCAGTACTTC. Combining the CDR3 with reference TRBV9 and TRBJ2-5 gives the whole variable domain DSGVTQTPKHLITATGQRVTLRCSPRSGDLSVYWYQQSLDQGLQFLIQYYNGEERAKGNILERFSAQQFPDLHSELNLSSLELGDSALYFCASSFQETQYFGPGTRLLVL.

Note on this clone: This sample also contains other DNA sequences that code for the same CDR3. V usage is TRBV29-1 and J usage is TRBJ2-7; 7 bases fit TRBD1. V dropped 7 bases and J dropped 0; count of bases not matched to a gene: 6. The length of the CDR3 is 13 residues. Germline V lookup: CDR1 SQVTM, CDR2 ANQGSEA. CDR3 nucleotides: TGCAGCGCCTCGGGACAGACCTCCTACGAGCAGTACTTC. This sequence encodes CSASGQTSYEQYF.

This clone was seen once. This chain joins TRBV9 and TRBJ2-1, with 7 bases fitting TRBD1. Losses at the gene ends were 9 bases for V and 5 bases for J; bases not matched to a gene: 11. This CDR3 region has 14 residues. Germline V gene lookup returns CDR1 SGDLS and CDR2 YYNGEE. The CDR3 loop is CATGKGQSNNEQFF. DNA for the CDR3: TGTGCCACGGGGAAGGGACAGTCTAACAATGAGCAGTTCTTC.

V usage is TRBV7-2 and J usage is TRBJ2-1; 9 positions match TRBD1. With V trimmed by 3 bases and J by 6 bases, 3 bases remained unmatched. This CDR3 is 14 amino acids long. Germline CDR1 SGHTA, CDR2 FQGNSA. DNA of the CDR3: TGTGCCAGCAGCTTGGGACAGGGAGGCAATGAGCAGTTCTTC. Translating gives CASSLGQGGNEQFF.

This clone was observed a few times. The gene calls are TRBV25-1 and TRBJ1-3; TRBD1 is a possible D gene (5 bases). This CDR3 has 15 residues. Trimming cost V 6 bases and J 0 bases, with 12 bases left between them. Germline V gene sequence: CDR1 MGHDK, CDR2 SYGVNS. CDR3 bases: TGTGCCAGCAGAACAGGCCTCCTCTCTGGAAACACCATATATTTT. Translating it yields CASRTGLLSGNTIYF.

The rearrangement links TRBV5-1 to TRBJ2-5, with no clear D. The CDR3 is 13 amino acids. Trimming removed 4 bases at V and 2 bases at J, with 9 bases between. Germline assignment: CDR1 SGHRS and CDR2 YFSETQ. In nucleotides, the CDR3 is TGCGCCAGCAGCCCCACGGTGCAAGAGACCCAGTACTTC. Protein sequence: CASSPTVQETQYF. Together with reference TRBV5-1 and TRBJ2-5, the CDR3 gives the full variable domain: KAGVTQTPRYLIKTRGQQVTLSCSPISGHRSVSWYQQTPGQGLQFLFEYFSETQRNKGNFPGRFSGRQFSNSRSEMNVSTLELGDSALYLCASSPTVQETQYFGPGTRLLVL.

The chain combines TRBV4-3 with TRBJ1-2, with D perhaps matching TRBD1 (6 bases). This CDR3 region has 16 residues. V was shortened by 4 bases and J by 4 bases, with 19 bases between the two germline ends. The germline V gene has CDR1 LGHNA and CDR2 YSLEER. CDR3: CASSLVTGTSVYGYTF. DNA of the CDR3: TGCGCCAGCAGCCTCGTAACAGGGACGTCGGTCTATGGCTACACCTTC.

The V call is TRBV9, the J call TRBJ2-5; D possibly corresponds to TRBD2 (6 bases). Trimming removed 0 bases at V and 2 bases at J, with 11 bases between. Germline CDR1 and CDR2: SGDLS and YYNGEE. CDR3 size: 15 residues. The CDR3 is CASSVALGGQETQYF. The CDR3 coding sequence is TGTGCCAGCAGCGTAGCGCTGGGGGGACAAGAGACCCAGTACTTC.

The chain has TRBV5-1 and TRBJ2-1; possibly TRBD2 for D (6 bases). The V end lost 3 bases, the J end lost 8 bases, and 15 bases lay between the germline ends. Germline CDR1 reads SGHRS; CDR2 reads YFSETQ. This CDR3 spans 14 amino acids. CDR3 nucleotide sequence: TGCGCCAGCAGCTCGCCGGGAGATTTGGATGAGCAGTTCTTC. It is translated as CASSSPGDLDEQFF.

The chain uses TRBV2 and TRBJ2-1; 7 bases align to TRBD2. This CDR3 is 15 amino acids long. V lost 1 base and J lost 6; bases outside the gene matches: 6. Per germline, CDR1 SNHLY and CDR2 FYNNEI. CDR3 nucleotide sequence: TGTGCCAGCAGTGAAGAGGTACTAGCGTTCAATGAGCAGTTCTTC. This gives the protein CASSEEVLAFNEQFF.

This rearrangement joins TRBV9 to TRBJ1-3, with TRBD1 identical over 7 bases. CDR1 and CDR2 from the germline V gene are SGDLS and YYNGEE. This CDR3 is 14 amino acids long. J gave up 4 bases and V 4 bases, and 5 bases lay outside the gene matches. In DNA form, the CDR3 reads TGTGCCAGCAGCCCTGCGGGACAGGGAAACACCATATATTTT. Protein sequence: CASSPAGQGNTIYF.

A few counts support this clone. This rearrangement joins TRBV6-5 to TRBJ1-4, with D perhaps TRBD1 (6 bases). Looked up from germline, CDR1 is MNHEY and CDR2 is SVGAGI. This CDR3 contains 15 residues. Trimming cost V 6 bases and J 0 bases, with 11 bases left between them. DNA for the CDR3: TGTGCCAGCAGCCCCAGACAGGCAACTAATGAAAAACTGTTTTTT. Translation gives CASSPRQATNEKLFF.

V is TRBV5-4 and J is TRBJ1-5; D is unclear. Germline loops: CDR1 SGHNT, CDR2 YYREEE (reference sequence). The CDR3 is 15 amino acids. The ends were cut back, 4 bases at V and 0 bases at J, with 11 bases in the middle. In nucleotides, the CDR3 is TGTGCCAGCAGCAAAGGCAGTGATAGCAATCAGCCCCAGCATTTT. It codes for CASSKGSDSNQPQHF. Full variable domain (remainder filled in from reference TRBV5-4 and TRBJ1-5): ETGVTQSPTHLIKTRGQQVTLRCSSQSGHNTVSWYQQALGQGPQFIFQYYREEENGRGNFPPRFSGLQFPNYSSELNVNALELDDSALYLCASSKGSDSNQPQHFGDGTRLSIL.

This clone was seen only a few times. This chain joins TRBV5-1 and TRBJ2-1, with 15 bases fitting TRBD2. The V and J ends lost 4 bases and 1 base, in that order; junction bases with no gene match: 3. This CDR3 has 17 residues. Germline V gene sequence: CDR1 SGHRS, CDR2 YFSETQ. CDR3 nucleotides: TGCGCCAGCAGCCACGGACTAGCGGGAGGGTCCTACAATGAGCAGTTCTTC. It encodes CASSHGLAGGSYNEQFF. Full variable domain (missing parts from reference TRBV5-1 and TRBJ2-1): KAGVTQTPRYLIKTRGQQVTLSCSPISGHRSVSWYQQTPGQGLQFLFEYFSETQRNKGNFPGRFSGRQFSNSRSEMNVSTLELGDSALYLCASSHGLAGGSYNEQFFGPGTRLTVL.

The chain is built from TRBV5-1 and TRBJ2-5; D is ambiguous. This CDR3 is 14 amino acids long. CDR1 is SGHRS and CDR2 is YFSETQ in the germline V gene. V lost 2 bases, J lost 1 base, and 9 bases lay in between. The CDR3 sequence: CASSFEGPQETQYF. Written as DNA, the CDR3 is TGCGCCAGCAGCTTCGAAGGGCCCCAAGAGACCCAGTACTTC. The entire variable domain, with the rest obtained from reference TRBV5-1 and TRBJ2-5, is as follows: KAGVTQTPRYLIKTRGQQVTLSCSPISGHRSVSWYQQTPGQGLQFLFEYFSETQRNKGNFPGRFSGRQFSNSRSEMNVSTLELGDSALYLCASSFEGPQETQYFGPGTRLLVL.

There are a few counts of this clone. The chain combines TRBV4-1 with TRBJ2-5, with TRBD2 matching 8 bases. From germline, CDR1 is MGHRA and CDR2 YSYEKL. V was pared by 4 bases and J by 5 bases, with 12 bases of the junction left unmatched. This CDR3 has 16 residues. The CDR3 protein is CASSLQMQAGVETQYF. The CDR3, as DNA: TGCGCCAGCAGCCTCCAGATGCAAGCGGGAGTGGAGACCCAGTACTTC.

V gene TRBV29-1 combines with J gene TRBJ2-3; TRBD2 matches 14 bases. The CDR3 runs to 15 residues. V shed 6 bases and J 3 bases; nucleotides not matched to a gene: 5. Germline-derived CDR1 and CDR2 are SQVTM and ANQGSEA. This CDR3 is CSVKGTSGSTDTQYF. The CDR3, as DNA: TGCAGCGTGAAGGGGACTAGCGGGAGTACAGATACGCAGTATTTT.